This T cell receptor beta chain was observed in a study of blood T cell repertoires in COVID-19. Repertoires were generated with immunoSEQ multiplex PCR, while TCRdb's copy carries only in-frame clones and drops some. The data hold 120,000 or so clones, with approximately 87% observed a single time. The V gene's germline CDR1 is KGHSH and CDR2 LQKENI. V shed 5 bases and J 0 bases; nucleotides not matched to a gene: 11. The CDR3 extends over 18 amino acids. This sequence originates from a woman aged 45-59 years with acute or convalescent COVID-19. The chain couples TRBV18 to TRBJ2-3; 10 positions agree with TRBD2. The specimen sequenced was peripheral blood. CDR3 DNA sequence: TGTGCCAGCTCAACTTTAGCGGGGGGAACTTCTAGCACAGATACGCAGTATTTT. Amino acid sequence: CASSTLAGGTSSTDTQYF. The whole variable domain, filled in from reference TRBV18 and TRBJ2-3, reads NAGVMQNPRHLVRRRGQEARLRCSPMKGHSHVYWYRQLPEEGLKFMVYLQKENIIDESGMPKERFSAEFPKEGPSILRIQQVVRGDSAAYFCASSTLAGGTSSTDTQYFGPGTRLTVL.